This entry describes one TCR beta chain. The ends lost 5 bases at V and 0 bases at J; junction bases unmatched: 10. Germline CDR1 LGHNA, CDR2 YSLEER. The CDR3 loop spans 17 amino acids. Original analysis: Estimation of nucleated cell counts was performed using reference gene primer amplification. Data came from immunoSEQ multiplex PCR; TCRdb stores just in-frame clones and leaves some out. The V and J calls and clone size are taken from that table; D and trimming were inferred from the DNA. The profile shows under 60,000 clones, about 91% of them singletons. These data come from a study of blood T cell repertoires in COVID-19.

The sample consisted of peripheral blood. This TCR derives from a man aged 50 to 59 with active COVID-19. The chain uses TRBV4-3 and TRBJ1-5, with 7 bases lining up with TRBD1. DNA of the CDR3: TGCGCCAGCAGCATACAGGGGCGATCCAATAGCAATCAGCCCCAGCATTTT. It specifies CASSIQGRSNSNQPQHF.